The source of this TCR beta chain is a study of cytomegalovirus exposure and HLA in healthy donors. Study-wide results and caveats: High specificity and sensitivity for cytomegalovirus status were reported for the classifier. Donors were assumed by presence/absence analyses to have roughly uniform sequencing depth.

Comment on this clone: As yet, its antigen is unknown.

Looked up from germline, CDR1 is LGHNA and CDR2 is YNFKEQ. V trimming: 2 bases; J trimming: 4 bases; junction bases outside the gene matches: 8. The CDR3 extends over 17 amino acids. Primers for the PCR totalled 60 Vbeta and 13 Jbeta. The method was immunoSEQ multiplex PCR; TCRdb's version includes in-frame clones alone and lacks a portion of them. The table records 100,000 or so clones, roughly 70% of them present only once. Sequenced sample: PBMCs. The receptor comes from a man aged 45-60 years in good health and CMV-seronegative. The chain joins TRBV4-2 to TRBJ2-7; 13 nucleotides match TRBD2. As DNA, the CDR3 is TGTGCCAGCAGCCAACTGGGACTAGCGGGAAGTGGTTACGAGCAGTACTTC. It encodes CASSQLGLAGSGYEQYF.